One and the same sample provided the 9 T cell receptor beta chains below, sequenced in a study of blood T cell repertoires in COVID-19. Clones were sequenced by immunoSEQ multiplex PCR, and TCRdb holds only the in-frame ones, with some missing. The table lists 20,000 to 30,000 clones, about 90% of them singletons. Sequencing used peripheral blood. The receptors come from a human donor with active COVID-19. The donor label of this sample is uncertain.

This chain connects TRBV5-4 to TRBJ1-1, with TRBD1 matching over 7 bases. The V and J ends lost 4 bases and 7 bases, in that order; junction bases with no gene match: 7. Per the germline V gene, CDR1 is SGHNT and CDR2 is YYREEE (reference sequence). This CDR3 has 13 residues. The CDR3 sequence is CASSARDRLEAFF. The CDR3 DNA reads as TGTGCCAGCAGCGCCCGGGACAGACTTGAAGCTTTCTTT.

The rearrangement links TRBV11-3 to TRBJ2-7, with a weak D call TRBD2 (5 bases). The V gene lost 5 bases and the J gene lost 2 bases, with 16 bases spanning the gap. The CDR3 is 15 amino acids. Per the germline V gene, CDR1 is SGHNT and CDR2 is YENEEA. The CDR3 sequence is CASSNWLAPTYEQYF. CDR3 DNA sequence: TGTGCCAGCAGCAACTGGTTAGCGCCAACCTACGAGCAGTACTTC.

The chain uses TRBV7-9 and TRBJ2-5; D possibly corresponds to TRBD2 (5 bases). The CDR3 totals 14 residues. CDR1 is SEHNR, CDR2 FQNEAQ, per germline (reference sequence). Trimming shortened V by 5 bases and J by 5 bases, and 15 bases separated the two germline ends. CDR3 DNA sequence: TGTGCCAGCAGCCGAGGACTCTCTTGGGAGACCCAGTACTTC. This translates into CASSRGLSWETQYF.

This sequence joins TRBV10-3 and TRBJ2-5; TRBD2 might be the D (6 bases). The CDR3 loop spans 16 amino acids. Germline assignment: CDR1 ENHRY and CDR2 SYGVKD. Trimming removed 3 bases at V and 0 bases at J, with 14 bases between. This CDR3 is CAISDSGVPYQETQYF. CDR3 coding DNA: TGTGCCATCAGTGATTCGGGGGTCCCGTACCAAGAGACCCAGTACTTC.

CDR3 sequence reads: CASSVLSGGIQYF. The DNA of the CDR3 is TGTGCCAGCAGCGTCCTAAGCGGGGGCATTCAGTACTTC. The rearrangement links TRBV9 to TRBJ2-4, with 8 bases fitting TRBD2. This CDR3 comprises 13 residues. V was pared by 2 bases and J by 9 bases, with 4 bases of the junction left unmatched. The germline CDR1 and CDR2 sequences are SGDLS and YYNGEE.

This sequence joins TRBV9 and TRBJ1-2; no clear D gene. From germline, CDR1 is SGDLS and CDR2 YYNGEE. Trimming pared 0 bases from V and 5 bases from J, leaving 5 bases between. This CDR3 is 12 amino acids long. For the CDR3, the DNA is TGTGCCAGCAGCGTAGGGCAATATGGCTACACCTTC. This gives the protein CASSVGQYGYTF.

The rearrangement joins TRBV9 to TRBJ2-3, with 14 bases matching TRBD2. The germline V gene encodes CDR1 SGDLS and CDR2 YYNGEE. There are 19 residues in the CDR3. J was trimmed by 0 bases and V by 4 bases; bases with no gene match: 10. CDR3 sequence reads: CASSMTGTSGGTSTDTQYF. Written as DNA, the CDR3 is TGTGCCAGCAGCATGACCGGGACTAGCGGGGGAACTAGCACAGATACGCAGTATTTT.

The chain carries TRBV2 and TRBJ2-7; TRBD1 agrees at 7 bases. Germline lookup yields CDR1 SNHLY and CDR2 FYNNEI. Unmatched junction bases numbered 5, after V lost 6 bases and J lost 0 bases. The CDR3 sequence is 14 residues long. Here the CDR3 reads CASRPGQSSYEQYF. The CDR3 DNA follows: TGTGCCAGCAGACCGGGACAGAGCTCCTACGAGCAGTACTTC.

V gene TRBV5-1 combines with J gene TRBJ2-5, with 10 bases lining up with TRBD2. Germline CDR1 is SGHRS and CDR2 is YFSETQ. The junction had 6 bases not matched to a gene; V was cut back by 5 bases and J by 2 bases. There are 15 residues in the CDR3. The CDR3 bases are TGCGCCAGCAGGAGTGGACTAGCGGTTCAAGAGACCCAGTACTTC. It is translated as CASRSGLAVQETQYF.